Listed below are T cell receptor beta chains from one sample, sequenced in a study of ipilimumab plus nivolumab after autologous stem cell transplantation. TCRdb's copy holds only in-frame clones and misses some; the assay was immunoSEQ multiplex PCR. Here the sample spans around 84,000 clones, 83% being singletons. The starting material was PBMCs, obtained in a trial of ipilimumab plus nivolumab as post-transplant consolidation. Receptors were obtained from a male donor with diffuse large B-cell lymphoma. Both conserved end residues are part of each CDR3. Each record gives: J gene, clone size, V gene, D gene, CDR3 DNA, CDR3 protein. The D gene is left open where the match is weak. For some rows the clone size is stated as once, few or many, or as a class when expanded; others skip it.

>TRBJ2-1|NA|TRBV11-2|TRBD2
TGTGCCAGCAGCTTAGACCCCTCGAGCGGGGGGCAGTTCTTC
CASSLDPSSGGQFF
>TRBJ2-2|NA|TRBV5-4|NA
TGTGCCAGCAGCCCGGCAACTTTATCCGGGGAGCTGTTTTTT
CASSPATLSGELFF
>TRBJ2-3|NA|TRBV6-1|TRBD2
TGTGCCAGCACGGCAACTAGCGGCACAGATACGCAGTATTTT
CASTATSGTDTQYF
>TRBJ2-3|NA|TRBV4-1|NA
TGCGCCAGCAGCCAGTCTAGGAACGCAGATACGCAGTATTTT
CASSQSRNADTQYF
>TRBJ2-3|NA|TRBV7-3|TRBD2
TGTGCCAGCAGCGCACTAGCGGGGTCTAGCACAGATACGCAGTATTTT
CASSALAGSSTDTQYF
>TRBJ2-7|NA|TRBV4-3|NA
TGCGCCAGCAGCCAAGATAGGGTGGGCGAGCAGTACTTC
CASSQDRVGEQYF
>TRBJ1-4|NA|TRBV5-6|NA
TGTGCCAGCAGCTTTGCGCTGAACGAAAAACTGTTTTTT
CASSFALNEKLFF
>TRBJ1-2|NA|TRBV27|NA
TGTGCCAGCAGTTCCCTAGGGAACTATGGCTACACCTTC
CASSSLGNYGYTF
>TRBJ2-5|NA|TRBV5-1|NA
TGCGCCAGCAGCTTGGGTGGAGAAACCGGGACCCAGTACTTC
CASSLGGETGTQYF
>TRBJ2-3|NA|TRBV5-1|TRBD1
TGCGCCAGCAGCTTGGAGGACAGGGGTGATACGCAGTATTTT
CASSLEDRGDTQYF
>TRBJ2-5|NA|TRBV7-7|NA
TGTGCCAGCAGCGCCGGGACTCTCGAGGAGACCCAGTACTTC
CASSAGTLEETQYF
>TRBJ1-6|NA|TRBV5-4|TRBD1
TGTGCCAGCAGCTTCGACAGGGGGAATTCACCCCTCCACTTT
CASSFDRGNSPLHF
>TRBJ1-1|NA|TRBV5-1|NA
TGCGCCAGCAGCTCTAAGGGGTCGGAAGCTTTCTTT
CASSSKGSEAFF
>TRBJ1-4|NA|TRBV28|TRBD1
TGTGCCAGCAGTCTATCAGGGGGCGGAGGTGAAAAACTGTTTTTT
CASSLSGGGGEKLFF
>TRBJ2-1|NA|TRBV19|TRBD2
TGTGCCAGTAGACCGACTAGCGGGGGGGCGCGTGAGCAGTTCTTC
CASRPTSGGAREQFF
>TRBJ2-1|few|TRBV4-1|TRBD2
TGCGCCAGCAGCCAACGTAGCGGGGAGAGCTCCTACAATGAGCAGTTCTTC
CASSQRSGESSYNEQFF
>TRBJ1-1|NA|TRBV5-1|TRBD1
TGCGCCAGCAGCTACAGGGGGCAGAGCACTGAAGCTTTCTTT
CASSYRGQSTEAFF